This TCR beta chain was recorded in a study of T cell responses to AZD1222 COVID-19 vaccine. Concerning this clone itself: Its antigen is as yet unknown.

Regarding the study as a whole: Spike-wide coverage was observed for vaccine-associated CD4 TCRs, with dominant responses at 160-218 and 743-854.

The CDR3 is made up of 14 amino acids. The germline V gene has CDR1 LGHDT and CDR2 YNNKEL (reference sequence). V shed 1 base and J shed 2 bases, with 7 bases lying between them. Sequenced by immunoSEQ multiplex PCR; TCRdb stores in-frame clones only, minus some. The sample holds some 62,000 clones, roughly three quarters seen once. The V gene is TRBV3-1 (or the pseudogene TRBV3-2), the J gene TRBJ2-3; a weak D match, TRBD1 (6 bases). The material was peripheral blood, obtained on day 0 of AZD1222 vaccination. The clonotype was recovered from an adult in good health. CDR3 amino acids: CASSQGTATDTQYF. As DNA, the CDR3 is TGTGCCAGCAGCCAAGGGACAGCCACAGATACGCAGTATTTT.